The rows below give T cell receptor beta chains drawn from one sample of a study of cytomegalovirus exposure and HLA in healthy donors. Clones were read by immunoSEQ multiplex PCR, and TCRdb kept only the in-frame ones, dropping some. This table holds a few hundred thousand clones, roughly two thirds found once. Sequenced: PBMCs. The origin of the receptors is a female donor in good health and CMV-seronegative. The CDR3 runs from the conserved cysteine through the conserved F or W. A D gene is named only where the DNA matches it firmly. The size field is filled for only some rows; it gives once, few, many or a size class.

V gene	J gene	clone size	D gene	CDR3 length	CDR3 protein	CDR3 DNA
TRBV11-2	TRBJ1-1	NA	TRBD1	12	CASSSDRVKAFF	TGTGCCAGCAGCTCAGACAGGGTGAAAGCTTTCTTT
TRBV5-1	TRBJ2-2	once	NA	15	CASSLAAVYSGELFF	TGCGCCAGCAGCTTGGCAGCGGTGTACTCCGGGGAGCTGTTTTTT
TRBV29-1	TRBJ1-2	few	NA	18	CSVEFRPGGLLELDGYTF	TGCAGCGTTGAATTCCGGCCCGGCGGTCTGTTGGAACTCGATGGCTACACCTTC
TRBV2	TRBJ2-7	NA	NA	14	CAASLRGSSYEQYF	TGTGCCGCCAGCTTAAGGGGAAGCTCCTACGAGCAGTACTTC
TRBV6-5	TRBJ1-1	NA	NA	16	CASSYKSYGSRGEAFF	TGTGCCAGCAGTTATAAGAGTTACGGCTCACGGGGTGAAGCTTTCTTT
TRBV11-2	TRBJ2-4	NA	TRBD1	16	CASSRGDRLAKNIQYF	TGTGCCAGCAGCCGCGGGGACAGGCTAGCCAAAAACATTCAGTACTTC
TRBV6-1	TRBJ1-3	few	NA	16	CASSEDGSWPPYTIYF	TGTGCCAGCAGTGAAGACGGGTCATGGCCCCCGTACACCATATATTTT
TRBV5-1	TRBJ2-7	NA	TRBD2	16	CASSLKSSGSSYEQYF	TGCGCCAGCAGCTTGAAGTCTAGCGGGAGCTCCTACGAGCAGTACTTC
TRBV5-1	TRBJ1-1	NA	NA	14	CASSLGGENTEAFF	TGCGCCAGCAGCTTGGGGGGGGAGAACACTGAAGCTTTCTTT
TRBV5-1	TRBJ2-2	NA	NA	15	CASSLGGNPTGELFF	TGCGCCAGCAGCTTGGGCGGGAATCCCACCGGGGAGCTGTTTTTT
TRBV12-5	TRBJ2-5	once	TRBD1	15	CASGLPGQGKETQYF	TGTGCTAGTGGTTTGCCGGGACAGGGAAAAGAGACCCAGTACTTC
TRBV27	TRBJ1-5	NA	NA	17	CASSSGTLSISNQPQHF	TGTGCCAGCAGTTCCGGGACATTATCCATTAGCAATCAGCCCCAGCATTTT
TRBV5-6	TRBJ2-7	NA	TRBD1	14	CASSLTGTGNEQYF	TGTGCCAGCAGCTTGACTGGGACAGGGAACGAGCAGTACTTC
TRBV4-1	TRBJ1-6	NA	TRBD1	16	CASSQATGLGGSPLHF	TGCGCCAGCAGCCAGGCGACAGGGCTGGGTGGTTCACCCCTCCACTTT
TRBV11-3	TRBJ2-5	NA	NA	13	CASSLDEGKTQYF	TGTGCCAGCAGCTTAGATGAGGGAAAGACCCAGTACTTC
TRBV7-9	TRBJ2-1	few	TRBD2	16	CASSATSGSSYNEQFF	TGTGCCAGCAGCGCAACTAGCGGGAGCTCCTACAATGAGCAGTTCTTC
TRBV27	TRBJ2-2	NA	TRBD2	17	CASSLQWRESYTGELFF	TGTGCCAGCAGTTTACAGTGGCGGGAGAGTTATACCGGGGAGCTGTTTTTT
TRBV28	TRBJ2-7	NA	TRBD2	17	CASSSGTGLAASYEQYF	TGTGCCAGCAGTTCCGGGACTGGACTAGCGGCTTCCTACGAGCAGTACTTC
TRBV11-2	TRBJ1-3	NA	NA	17	CASSLGPMGLSGNTIYF	TGTGCCAGCAGCTTAGGTCCTATGGGACTCTCTGGAAACACCATATATTTT
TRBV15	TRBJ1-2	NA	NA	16	CATSRDPAGVGYGYTF	TGTGCCACCAGCAGAGATCCAGCAGGGGTGGGCTATGGCTACACCTTC